The rows below give T cell receptor beta chains drawn from one sample of a study of T cell repertoires in cytomegalovirus infection. Each CDR3 protein gets one entry after TCRdb re-called the reads with MiXCR. This table has about 230,000 distinct CDR3 sequences, roughly 20% appearing once. Sequenced material: CD8+ T cells from PBMCs. The receptor set was obtained from a human donor in good health (CMV status not recorded). Some clones in this sample may be carry-over from other donors' samples. CDR3s leave out the opening cysteine and the closing phenylalanine or tryptophan. D genes are given only for firm matches.

V	J	D	CDR3
TRBV3-1	TRBJ1-5	NA	ASSQELLNQPQH
TRBV12-5	TRBJ2-3	TRBD2	ASGRGVNTDTQY
TRBV4-1	TRBJ1-1	NA	ASSQFGGNTEAF
TRBV5-1	TRBJ2-7	NA	ASSSDAGPWAYEQY
TRBV7-9	TRBJ2-7	NA	ASISDETYEQY
TRBV7-9	TRBJ2-2	TRBD2	ASRPRGDNTGELF
TRBV7-9	TRBJ1-1	NA	ASSLGQSGNTEAF
TRBV2	TRBJ1-4	NA	ASRAGGANEKLF
TRBV11-1	TRBJ2-7	NA	ASSSRDGTYEQY
TRBV7-9	TRBJ1-1	NA	ASSLGTVTEAF
TRBV9	TRBJ1-2	TRBD1	ASSSGPLDRVDGYT
TRBV6-1	TRBJ2-6	NA	ASSEASGANVLT
TRBV5-6	TRBJ2-3	NA	ASSLEESAGFLWTDTQY
TRBV7-6	TRBJ1-2	NA	ASSQEVNYGYT
TRBV29-1	TRBJ2-5	NA	SASIERETQY
TRBV7-4	TRBJ2-5	TRBD2	ASSGLAGETQY
TRBV6-1	TRBJ2-5	TRBD2	ASSPGLARETQY
TRBV7-2	TRBJ1-3	NA	ASREPKTPLSGNTIY
TRBV7-8	TRBJ2-5	TRBD2	ASSTGTSGGETQY
TRBV15	TRBJ1-4	NA	ATSRDRHASNEKLF
TRBV28	TRBJ1-5	NA	ASTTSGGQPQH
TRBV28	TRBJ2-7	NA	ASSPPGLGDEQY
TRBV27	TRBJ2-1	NA	ASKGTLSYNEQF
TRBV28	TRBJ1-5	NA	ASSFLGDNQPQH
TRBV7-8	TRBJ2-1	NA	ASLAGGSDEQF
TRBV10-2	TRBJ2-7	TRBD2	ASTRLAGGIYEQY
TRBV7-6	TRBJ1-2	NA	ANVQGIFYGYT
TRBV6-2/TRBV6-3	TRBJ2-3	NA	ASSYSGSSTDTQY
TRBV19	TRBJ2-1	NA	ASSIRQGPYNEQF
TRBV28	TRBJ1-5	NA	ASSQLRSNQPQH